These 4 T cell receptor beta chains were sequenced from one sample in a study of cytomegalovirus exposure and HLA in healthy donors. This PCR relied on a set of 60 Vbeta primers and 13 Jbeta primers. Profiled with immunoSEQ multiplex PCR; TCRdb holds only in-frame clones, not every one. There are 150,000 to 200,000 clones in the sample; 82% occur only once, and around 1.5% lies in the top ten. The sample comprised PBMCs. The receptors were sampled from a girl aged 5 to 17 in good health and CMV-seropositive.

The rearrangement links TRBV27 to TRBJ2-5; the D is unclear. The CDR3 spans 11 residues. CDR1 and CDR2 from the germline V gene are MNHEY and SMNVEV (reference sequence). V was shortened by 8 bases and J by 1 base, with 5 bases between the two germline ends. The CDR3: CASWSQETQYF. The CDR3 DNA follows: TGTGCCAGCTGGAGCCAAGAGACCCAGTACTTC.

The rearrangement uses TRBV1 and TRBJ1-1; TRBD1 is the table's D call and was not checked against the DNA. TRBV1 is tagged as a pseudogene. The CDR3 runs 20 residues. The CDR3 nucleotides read TGCACCAGCAGCCAAGATCTGAGTTGGGCACGATCGATAAGGAACACTGAAGCTTTCTTT. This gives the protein CTSSQDLSWARSIRNTEAFF.

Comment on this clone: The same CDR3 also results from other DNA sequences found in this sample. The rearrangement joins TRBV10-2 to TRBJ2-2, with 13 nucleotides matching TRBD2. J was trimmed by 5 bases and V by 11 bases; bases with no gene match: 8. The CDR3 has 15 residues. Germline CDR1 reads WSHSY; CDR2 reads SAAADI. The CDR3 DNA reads TGCGCCTCACAGGGACTAGCGGGGCCTACCGGGGAGCTGTTTTTT. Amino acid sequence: CASQGLAGPTGELFF.

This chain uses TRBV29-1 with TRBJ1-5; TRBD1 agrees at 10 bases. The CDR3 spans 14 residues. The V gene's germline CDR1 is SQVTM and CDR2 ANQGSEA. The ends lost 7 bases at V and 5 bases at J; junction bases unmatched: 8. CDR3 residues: CSAATGGGDQPQHF. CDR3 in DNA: TGCAGCGCAGCGACAGGGGGCGGCGATCAGCCCCAGCATTTT.